This entry is about one T cell receptor (beta chain). CDR1 SQVTM and CDR2 ANQGSEA come from the germline V gene. The CDR3 contains 15 residues. V trimming: 4 bases; J trimming: 5 bases; junction bases outside the gene matches: 11. This specimen belongs to a study of blood T cell repertoires in COVID-19. Original methodology: Estimated nucleated cell counts came from reference gene primer amplification. Generated by immunoSEQ multiplex PCR, the TCRdb table keeps only in-frame clones and is missing some. D and trimming were read from the DNA, whereas the V and J calls and clone size are those reported in that table. The table lists 100,000 to 150,000 clones, 80% to 90% of them singletons, with approximately 27% in the top ten.

The V gene is TRBV29-1, the J gene TRBJ2-1, with TRBD2 matching 7 bases. This clonotype was obtained from a man between 70 and 80 years old with active or convalescent COVID-19. Sample: peripheral blood. CDR3 DNA: TGCAGCGTTGTTAAGGCTAGCGGCTTTGACAATGAGCAGTTCTTC. The encoded protein is CSVVKASGFDNEQFF.